Here is one T cell receptor delta chain with its context. This clone is characterized as medium-sized (0.01 to 0.1%). No cognate antigen has been identified for it. No per-base quality is available; no much larger clone lies one base away. This record belongs to a study of delta chain sequences of gamma delta T cells (TCRdb year 2017). Libraries came from 5' RACE. Sequencing was carried out with an Illumina MiSeq. Clonotypes were called again by TCRdb from the public reads via CATT, and duplicate nucleotide sequences were then merged into one entry. This sample has about 2,600 delta-chain clones in its table, and about 26% of those were observed once. Together, the top ten hold 17% of the sample. Trimming takes 5 bases off V and 0 bases off J; junction bases not matched to a gene: 7. As encoded in the germline V gene, CDR1 is GEAIGNYY while CDR2 is EKD. The CDR3 runs 15 amino acids, cysteine and phenylalanine included. Only the CDR3 portion is preserved as DNA: 45 bases, with reading frame beginning at the first base.

The V and J segments used are TRDV2 and TRDJ1; TRDD3 fits 8 bases in the junction. The sample consisted of either unsorted cells or a sorted T cell fraction (not recorded which). The receptor was derived from a human donor in good health. The DNA is TGTGCCTGTGCCCCACTGGGGGTTGACACCGATAAACTCATCTTT. Protein translation: CACAPLGVDTDKLIF.